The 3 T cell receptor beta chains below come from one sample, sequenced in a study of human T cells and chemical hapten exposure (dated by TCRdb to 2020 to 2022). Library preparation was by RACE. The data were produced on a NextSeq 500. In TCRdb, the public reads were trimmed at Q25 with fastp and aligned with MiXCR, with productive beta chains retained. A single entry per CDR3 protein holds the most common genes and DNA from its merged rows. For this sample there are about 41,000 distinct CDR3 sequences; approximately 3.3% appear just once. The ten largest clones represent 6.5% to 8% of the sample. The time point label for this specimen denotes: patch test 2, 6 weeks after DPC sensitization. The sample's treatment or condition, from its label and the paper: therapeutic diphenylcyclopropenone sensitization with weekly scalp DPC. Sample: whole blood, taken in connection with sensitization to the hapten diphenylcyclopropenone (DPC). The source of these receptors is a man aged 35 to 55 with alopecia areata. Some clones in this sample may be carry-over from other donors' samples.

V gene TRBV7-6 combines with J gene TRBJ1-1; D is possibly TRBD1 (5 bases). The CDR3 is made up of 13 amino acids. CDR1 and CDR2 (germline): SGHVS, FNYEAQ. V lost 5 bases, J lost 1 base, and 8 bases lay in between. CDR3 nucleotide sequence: TGTGCCAGCAGCATGGACAAGAACACTGAAGCTTTCTTT. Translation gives CASSMDKNTEAFF.

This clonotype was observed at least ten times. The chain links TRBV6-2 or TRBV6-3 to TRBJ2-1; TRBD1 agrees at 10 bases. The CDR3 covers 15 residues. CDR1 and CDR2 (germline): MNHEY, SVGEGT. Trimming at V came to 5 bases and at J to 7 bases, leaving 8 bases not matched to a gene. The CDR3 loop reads CASSTGQGEANEQFF. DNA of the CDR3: TGTGCCAGCAGTACCGGACAGGGGGAGGCAAATGAGCAGTTCTTC.

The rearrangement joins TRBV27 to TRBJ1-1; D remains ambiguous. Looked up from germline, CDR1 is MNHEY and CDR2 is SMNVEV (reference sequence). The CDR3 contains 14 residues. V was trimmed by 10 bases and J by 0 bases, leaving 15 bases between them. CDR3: CATRNGGLNTEAFF. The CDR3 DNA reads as TGTGCCACCCGGAATGGAGGGCTGAACACTGAAGCTTTCTTT.